A selection of T cell receptor beta chains follows, all from one sample in a study of cytomegalovirus exposure and HLA in healthy donors. TCRdb's copy holds only in-frame clones and misses some; the assay was immunoSEQ multiplex PCR. The table includes about 190,000 clones, over 70% detected once. The sequencing sample was made of PBMCs. These receptors were taken from a man over 45 in good health and CMV-seronegative. Each CDR3 is given with its conserved first and last residue. D genes are given only for firm matches. Where a row states a size, it is once, few, many or the class of an expanded clone; other rows omit it.

V gene,clone size,CDR3 length,D gene,J gene,CDR3 protein,CDR3 DNA
TRBV6-5,-,16,TRBD1,TRBJ1-3,CASSYSNRGPGNTIYF,TGTGCCAGCAGTTACTCTAACAGGGGGCCTGGAAACACCATATATTTT
TRBV29-1,-,13,TRBD1,TRBJ2-7,CSARQGRSYEQYF,TGCAGCGCACGACAGGGTCGGTCCTACGAGCAGTACTTC
TRBV5-6,few,15,-,TRBJ2-2,CASSGLYAGTGELFF,TGTGCCAGCAGCGGGCTCTACGCAGGCACCGGGGAGCTGTTTTTT
TRBV9,-,16,TRBD2,TRBJ2-2,CASSGPGGARTGELFF,TGTGCCAGCAGCGGACCGGGGGGGGCAAGGACCGGGGAGCTGTTTTTT
TRBV7-9,-,14,TRBD1,TRBJ1-1,CASSLAGGWTEAFF,TGTGCCAGCAGCTTAGCAGGGGGCTGGACTGAAGCTTTCTTT
TRBV19,few,14,TRBD1,TRBJ1-5,CASAGGAENQPQHF,TGTGCCAGCGCAGGGGGCGCAGAGAATCAGCCCCAGCATTTT
TRBV7-9,once,14,TRBD2,TRBJ2-7,CSSSPPGLPSEQYF,TGTTCCAGCAGCCCTCCGGGACTACCTTCAGAGCAGTACTTC
TRBV4-3,-,16,-,TRBJ2-2,CASSQGVGGFTGELFF,TGCGCCAGCAGCCAAGGGGTCGGCGGATTCACCGGGGAGCTGTTTTTT
TRBV18,few,16,TRBD1,TRBJ2-2,CASSFGTGGSTGELFF,TGTGCCAGCTCATTCGGGACAGGGGGCAGCACCGGGGAGCTGTTTTTT
TRBV11-2,-,16,-,TRBJ2-5,CASSQGPGIAEETQYF,TGTGCCAGCAGTCAGGGGCCCGGTATTGCGGAAGAGACCCAGTACTTC
TRBV2,-,13,TRBD2,TRBJ2-5,CASSLAGGETQYF,TGTGCCAGCAGTTTAGCGGGGGGAGAGACCCAGTACTTC
TRBV7-2,-,15,TRBD1,TRBJ2-4,CASSSRTGQENIQYF,TGTGCCAGCAGCTCCCGGACAGGTCAGGAAAACATTCAGTACTTC
TRBV19,-,13,-,TRBJ1-6,CASSWGGDSPLHF,TGTGCCAGTAGTTGGGGGGGAGATTCACCCCTCCACTTT
TRBV6-5,-,15,TRBD1,TRBJ1-1,CASSSTGTGGTRAFF,TGTGCCAGCAGTTCAACCGGGACAGGGGGCACTAGGGCTTTCTTT
TRBV5-1,-,15,TRBD1,TRBJ2-7,CASSLGDRERGEQYF,TGCGCCAGCAGCTTGGGGGACAGGGAAAGAGGCGAGCAGTACTTC
TRBV7-8,-,15,TRBD1,TRBJ1-4,CASSLPGTGDEKLFF,TGTGCCAGCAGCTTACCGGGGACAGGAGATGAAAAACTGTTTTTT
TRBV30,-,16,TRBD2,TRBJ2-1,CAWSVLVGGGAREQFF,TGTGCCTGGAGTGTTTTGGTCGGCGGGGGGGCTAGGGAGCAGTTCTTC
TRBV29-1,once,13,-,TRBJ2-1,CSVGVSSYNEQFF,TGCAGCGTTGGCGTAAGCTCCTACAATGAGCAGTTCTTC
TRBV5-5,-,15,-,TRBJ1-2,CASSPRPPGDYGYTF,TGTGCCAGCAGCCCCCGACCCCCAGGGGACTATGGCTACACCTTC
TRBV7-9,-,18,TRBD2,TRBJ2-1,CASSSSFTGTRVRGEQFF,TGTGCCAGCAGCTCTTCATTCACCGGGACTAGGGTACGCGGCGAGCAGTTCTTC
TRBV18,-,13,-,TRBJ2-7,CASSFIDSYEQYF,TGTGCCAGCTCATTCATCGACAGCTACGAGCAGTACTTC
TRBV6-5,-,15,TRBD1,TRBJ1-2,CASSSQIQGDYGYTF,TGTGCCAGCAGTTCCCAAATCCAGGGGGACTATGGCTACACCTTC
TRBV9,-,14,-,TRBJ2-3,CASSPLGSTDTQYF,TGTGCCAGCAGCCCACTAGGTAGCACAGATACGCAGTATTTT